The clone carrying this T cell receptor (beta chain) was found a few times. The data belong to a study of regulatory T cells in long-lasting Graves disease. Sample time point: newly diagnosed GD, antithyroid drugs for less than 3 months. TCR sequences were obtained from RNA taken from PBMCs. Sequencing libraries for TCR beta were prepared with iRepertoire HTBI primers and Arm-PCR of CDR3 regions. From the multiplex PCR reads, TCRdb called clonotypes with MiXCR, one entry per CDR3 protein. The table has about 220,000 distinct CDR3 sequences, approximately 19% seen once; the top ten hold 10% to 15%. In addition, the sample was reused for a study of T cells in Graves' hyperthyroidism and ophthalmopathy.

Sequenced material: peripheral blood mononuclear cells (PBMCs), taken at new diagnosis, from a patient treated with antithyroid drugs. The clonotype comes from a woman in her twenties or thirties with Graves disease.

The CDR3 sequence: CASSLALNDNEKLFF. The CDR3 DNA reads as TGTGCCAGCAGCTTAGCGTTGAACGATAATGAAAAACTGTTTTTT. The chain links TRBV7-9 to TRBJ1-4; D unclear. Germline V gene sequence: CDR1 SEHNR, CDR2 FQNEAQ (reference sequence). V gave up 0 bases and J gave up 4 bases, with 9 bases separating them. The CDR3 extends over 15 amino acids.